This T cell receptor (beta chain) was retrieved from a study of T-cell memory formation after mild COVID-19. This clonotype was detected a few times. Its target is not known. Study-wide results and limits: Some SARS-CoV-2-responding clones were already detected in memory before infection. Among CD4+ contracting clones, most were CM and EM, and CD8+ ones EMRA.

From 5'RACE with constant-segment primers came TCR alpha and TCR beta cDNA libraries that carried sample barcodes and UMIs. From the 5' RACE reads, TCRdb called clonotypes with MiXCR, one entry per CDR3 protein. Among approximately 440,000 distinct CDR3 sequences listed, 20% were seen once. The sample taken for sequencing was PBMCs or a T cell subset sorted from them (not recorded which). This TCR was recovered from an adult woman who had mild COVID-19 (a few samples of this study predate the infection). Cell type and time point are not known.

Written as DNA, the CDR3 is TGTGCCAGCAGCTTGGACTGGGGGCGGATGAACACTGAAGCTTTCTTT. Translation gives CASSLDWGRMNTEAFF. The chain couples TRBV5-6 to TRBJ1-1; a possible D gene is TRBD1 (6 bases). The germline V gene encodes CDR1 SGHDT and CDR2 YYEEEE. Trimming cost V 0 bases and J 0 bases, with 12 bases left between them. The CDR3 spans 16 residues.